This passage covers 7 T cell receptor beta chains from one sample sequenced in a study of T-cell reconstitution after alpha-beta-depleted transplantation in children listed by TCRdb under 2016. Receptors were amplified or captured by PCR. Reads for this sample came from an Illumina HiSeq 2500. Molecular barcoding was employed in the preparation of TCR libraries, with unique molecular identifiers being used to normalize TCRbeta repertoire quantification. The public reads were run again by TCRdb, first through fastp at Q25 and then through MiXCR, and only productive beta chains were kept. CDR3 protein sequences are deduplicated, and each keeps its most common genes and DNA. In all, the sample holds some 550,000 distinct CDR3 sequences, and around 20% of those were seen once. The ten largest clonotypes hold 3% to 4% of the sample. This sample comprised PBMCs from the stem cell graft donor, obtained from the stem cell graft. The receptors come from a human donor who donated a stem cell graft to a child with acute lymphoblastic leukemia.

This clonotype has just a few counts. The DNA for the CDR3 is TGTGCCAGCAGCTTAGCCTTCGCGGATAGAGGAACCGACTCGGATATCTACGAGCAGTACTTC. Translated, it gives CASSLAFADRGTDSDIYEQYF. This rearrangement joins TRBV7-2 to TRBJ2-7; D uncertain. V lost 0 bases and J 3 bases, leaving 30 bases between the germline ends. Germline loops: CDR1 SGHTA, CDR2 FQGNSA. The CDR3 length is 21 residues.

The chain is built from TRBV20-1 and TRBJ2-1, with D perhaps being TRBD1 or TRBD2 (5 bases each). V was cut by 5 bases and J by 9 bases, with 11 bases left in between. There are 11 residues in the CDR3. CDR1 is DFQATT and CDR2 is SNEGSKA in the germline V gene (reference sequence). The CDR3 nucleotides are TGCAGTGCTGCCACCGGGGCTGAGCAGTTCTTC. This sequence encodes CSAATGAEQFF.

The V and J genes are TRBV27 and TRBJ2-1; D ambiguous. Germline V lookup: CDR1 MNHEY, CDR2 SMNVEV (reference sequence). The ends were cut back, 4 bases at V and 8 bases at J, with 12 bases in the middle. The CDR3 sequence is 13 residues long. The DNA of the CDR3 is TGTGCCAGCAGTTCCCAACTGAAGGATGAGCAGTTCTTC. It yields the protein CASSSQLKDEQFF.

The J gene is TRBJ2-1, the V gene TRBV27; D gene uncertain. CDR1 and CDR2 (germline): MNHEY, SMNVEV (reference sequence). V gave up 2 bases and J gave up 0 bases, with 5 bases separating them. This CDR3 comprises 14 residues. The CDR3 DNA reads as TGTGCCAGCAGTTTAATCAACTCCTACAATGAGCAGTTCTTC. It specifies CASSLINSYNEQFF.

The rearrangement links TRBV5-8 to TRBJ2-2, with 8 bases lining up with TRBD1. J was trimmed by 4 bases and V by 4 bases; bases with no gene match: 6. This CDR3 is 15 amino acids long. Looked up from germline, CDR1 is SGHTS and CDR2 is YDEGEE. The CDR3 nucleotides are TGTGCCAGCAGCCAGGACAGGGTTTCCACCGGGGAGCTGTTTTTT. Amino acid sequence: CASSQDRVSTGELFF.

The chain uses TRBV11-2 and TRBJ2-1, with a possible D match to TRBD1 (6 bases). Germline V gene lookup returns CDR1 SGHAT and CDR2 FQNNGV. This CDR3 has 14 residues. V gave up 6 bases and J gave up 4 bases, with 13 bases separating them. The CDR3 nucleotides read TGTGCCAGCAGTGGCAGGGGCCCTTACAATGAGCAGTTCTTC. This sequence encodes CASSGRGPYNEQFF.

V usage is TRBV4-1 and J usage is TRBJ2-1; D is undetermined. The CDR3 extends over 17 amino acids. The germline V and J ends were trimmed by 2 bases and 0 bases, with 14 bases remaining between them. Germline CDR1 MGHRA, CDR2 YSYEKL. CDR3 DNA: TGCGCCAGCAGCCAACAAGACCCGAGACTCTCCTACAATGAGCAGTTCTTC. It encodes CASSQQDPRLSYNEQFF.